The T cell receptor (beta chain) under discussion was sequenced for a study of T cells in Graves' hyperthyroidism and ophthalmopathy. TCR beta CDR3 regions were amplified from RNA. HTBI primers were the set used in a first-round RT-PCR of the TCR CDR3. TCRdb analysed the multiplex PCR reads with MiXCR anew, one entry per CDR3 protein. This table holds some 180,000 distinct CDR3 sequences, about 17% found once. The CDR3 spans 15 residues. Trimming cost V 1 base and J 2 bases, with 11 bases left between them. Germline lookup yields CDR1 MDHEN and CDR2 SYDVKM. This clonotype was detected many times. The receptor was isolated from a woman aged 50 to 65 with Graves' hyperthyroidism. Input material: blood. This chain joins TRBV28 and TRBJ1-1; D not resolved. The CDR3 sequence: CASSLSSASNTEAFF. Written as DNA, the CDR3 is TGTGCCAGCAGTTTATCTTCGGCGTCAAACACTGAAGCTTTCTTT.